Sequencing of this T cell receptor (beta chain) was carried out in a study of tumor and adjacent non-tumor tissue in lung cancer. Study as a whole: Samples averaged around 3.9 million productive TCRbeta reads each. The study, taken as a whole, reports: Normal lung showed higher cumulative top 100 clone frequency than tumor.

A modified ARM-PCR protocol with three rounds of nested PCR amplified TCRbeta. TCRdb fed the multiplex PCR reads into MiXCR, producing one record per CDR3 protein. This sample has approximately 90,000 distinct CDR3 sequences, with around 80% found just once. This clonotype was counted a few times. Its antigen is not identified. Without the conserved terminal phenylalanine or tryptophan, this CDR3 likely stems from a read error. No cell sorting was done before RNA was extracted from the tissue. Distant lung tissue was collected more than 3 cm away from the tumor edge. Chemotherapy-naive patients with new lung cancer underwent thoracic surgery in China, August–November 2014. The specimen was distant non-tumor lung tissue. This clonotype originated in a woman aged 50 to 60 with non-small cell lung cancer.

CDR3 sequence: CASRYEQYL. The DNA of the CDR3 is TGTGCCAGCAGGTATGAGCAGTACTTA. The chain links TRBV6-9 to TRBJ2-7; D remains unclear. CDR1 and CDR2 (germline): MNHGY, SVAAGI. The CDR3 totals 9 residues. Trimming left V 6 bases short and J 7 bases short, with 4 bases between.